These 2 T cell receptor beta chains came from one sample sequenced in a study of cytomegalovirus exposure and HLA in healthy donors. PCR involved 60 Vbeta and 13 Jbeta primers. The table came from immunoSEQ multiplex PCR; TCRdb's copy has only in-frame clones and leaves some out. The data show more than 150,000 clones, over 65% seen once. The specimen sequenced was PBMCs. These receptors all stem from a man between 18 and 35 years old in good health and CMV-seronegative.

This clone was recorded a few times. The rearrangement joins TRBV30 to TRBJ2-5; TRBD1 matches 8 bases. Germline CDR1 and CDR2: GTSNPN and SVGIG (reference sequence). V shed 2 bases and J 6 bases; nucleotides not matched to a gene: 2. The CDR3 consists of 12 residues. In DNA form, the CDR3 reads TGTGCCTGGAGTCAGGGGGCTAAGACCCAGTACTTC. Residues: CAWSQGAKTQYF.

The chain employs TRBV20-1 and TRBJ2-5; D gene unclear. V was clipped by 2 bases and J by 5 bases, with 6 bases between them. The CDR3 length is 11 residues. The germline V gene encodes CDR1 DFQATT and CDR2 SNEGSKA (reference sequence). CDR3 sequence reads: CSARSLETQYF. DNA of the CDR3: TGCAGTGCTAGATCCTTGGAGACCCAGTACTTC.